Following are 19 T cell receptor beta chains from one sample sequenced in a study of blood T cell repertoires in COVID-19 (dated by TCRdb to about 2020). Libraries were constructed by the immunoSEQ multiplex PCR assay. As stored in TCRdb, this immuneACCESS dataset retains in-frame rearrangements with V and J assigned. A fraction of the clones does not appear; measured against another copy, unresolved V genes explain less than half of the discrepancy, and the remainder lacks a known reason. Present in this sample are a few hundred thousand clones, approximately 85% of which were seen just once. Around 7.8% of the sample rests with the top ten. Sequencing was carried out using peripheral blood. Every receptor here comes from a human donor in a cohort sampled during active COVID-19.

The chain recombines TRBV27 with TRBJ1-1, with 8 bases identical to TRBD1. J gave up 2 bases and V 4 bases, and 3 bases lay outside the gene matches. The germline V gene encodes CDR1 MNHEY and CDR2 SMNVEV (reference sequence). This CDR3 contains 14 residues. The CDR3 spells CASSWTGFNTEAFF. CDR3 DNA: TGTGCCAGCAGTTGGACAGGGTTCAACACTGAAGCTTTCTTT.

This clone was counted once. The chain has TRBV19 and TRBJ1-1, with 10 nucleotides matching TRBD1. V lost 9 bases and J lost 5; bases outside the gene matches: 9. From germline, CDR1 is LNHDA and CDR2 SQIVND (reference sequence). There are 14 residues in the CDR3. For the CDR3, the DNA is TGTGCCAGCTCCGCGGGACAGGGGCGGACTGAAGCTTTCTTT. Its protein is CASSAGQGRTEAFF.

The CDR3 coding sequence is TGTGCCAGCAGCTTAGCCTCCGGGACACCATACGAGCAGTACTTC. It yields the protein CASSLASGTPYEQYF. The V call is TRBV7-3, the J call TRBJ2-7; tentatively, D is TRBD1 (6 bases). Trimming cost V 2 bases and J 4 bases, with 15 bases left between them. Germline V gene data show CDR1 as SGHTA and CDR2 as FQGTGA. This CDR3 region has 15 residues. Full variable domain (remainder filled in from reference TRBV7-3 and TRBJ2-7): GAGVSQTPSNKVTEKGKYVELRCDPISGHTALYWYRQSLGQGPEFLIYFQGTGAADDSGLPNDRFFAVRPEGSVSTLKIQRTERGDSAVYLCASSLASGTPYEQYFGPGTRLTVT.

The CDR3 DNA reads as TGTGCCAGCAGCTTAACTATCAGGGACGAGCAGTACTTC. It encodes CASSLTIRDEQYF. V and J are TRBV7-3 and TRBJ2-7, with D perhaps matching TRBD1 (5 bases). The CDR3 runs to 13 residues. CDR1 and CDR2 from the germline V gene are SGHTA and FQGTGA. V was clipped by 0 bases and J by 5 bases, with 8 bases between them.

The chain combines TRBV5-5 with TRBJ1-1; D uncertain. V gave up 1 base and J gave up 0 bases, with 10 bases separating them. This CDR3 has 15 amino acids. The germline V gene encodes CDR1 SGHKS and CDR2 YYEKEE (reference sequence). CDR3 bases: TGTGCCAGCAGCTTGAGTCACCGGTTGAACACTGAAGCTTTCTTT. Translated, it gives CASSLSHRLNTEAFF.

The rearrangement uses TRBV7-8 and TRBJ1-5; D is possibly TRBD1 (6 bases). The CDR3 contains 16 residues. The V gene's germline CDR1 is SGHVS and CDR2 FQNEAQ. Trimming stripped 5 bases from V and 4 bases from J, with 18 bases between. DNA of the CDR3: TGTGCCAGCAGCCCACAGGGAATAGTAGCAAATCAGCCCCAGCATTTT. It codes for CASSPQGIVANQPQHF.

The chain carries TRBV19 and TRBJ2-7; TRBD2 matches at 14 bases. Losses at the gene ends were 4 bases for V and 2 bases for J; bases not matched to a gene: 1. CDR1 and CDR2 from the germline V gene are LNHDA and SQIVND (reference sequence). The CDR3 runs to 15 residues. This CDR3 is CASSKTSGGAYEQYF. The CDR3 DNA is TGTGCCAGTAGTAAGACTAGCGGGGGGGCCTACGAGCAGTACTTC.

Ten or more counts support this clone. The sample contains more than one DNA sequence encoding this CDR3. The chain couples TRBV5-1 to TRBJ1-3, with 7 bases fitting TRBD1. The germline V gene has CDR1 SGHRS and CDR2 YFSETQ. This CDR3 spans 15 amino acids. Germline trimming cut 0 bases from V and 4 bases from J; bases unmatched to any gene: 4. The CDR3 coding sequence is TGCGCCAGCAGCTTGGAGGGGGCGCGGGGAAACACCATATATTTT. Translation: CASSLEGARGNTIYF.

The V call is TRBV7-2, the J call TRBJ2-5; perhaps TRBD2 as D (7 bases). Between the trimmed V and J ends, which lost 10 bases and 5 bases, there was a span of 29 bases. Germline CDR1 and CDR2: SGHTA and FQGNSA. The CDR3 spans 17 residues. DNA for the CDR3: TGTGCCACCCAGCTTACCGTGGGGGGGGGCCTTCGGGAGACCCAGTACTTC. As protein: CATQLTVGGGLRETQYF.

This clone was seen only a few times. One junction end disagrees with the germline gene, perhaps due to a read error. The chain is built from TRBV4-1 and TRBJ2-7, with 7 bases that match TRBD1. Germline V gene data show CDR1 as MGHRA and CDR2 as YSYEKL. CDR3 length equals 15 residues. The CDR3 region is CASSQAGTDYLKIHF. The CDR3, as DNA: TGCGCCAGCAGCCAAGCCGGGACAGATTATCTAAAAATCCACTTC.

The chain joins TRBV7-2 to TRBJ1-5; possibly TRBD1 for D (5 bases). CDR3 length: 16 amino acids. The V and J ends lost 5 bases and 9 bases respectively, with 23 bases between them. Germline V gene lookup returns CDR1 SGHTA and CDR2 FQGNSA. The CDR3 protein is CASSPNGGPGGGPQHF. CDR3 sequence (DNA): TGTGCCAGCAGCCCAAACGGGGGACCGGGCGGGGGGCCCCAGCATTTT.

This clone came up once. The sample has other DNA sequences that encode this CDR3 too. The chain uses TRBV5-1 and TRBJ2-5, with D possibly TRBD2 on 5 matching bases. The V end lost 4 bases, the J end lost 5 bases, and 6 bases lay between the germline ends. The V gene's germline CDR1 is SGHRS and CDR2 YFSETQ. CDR3 length equals 11 residues. CDR3 sequence reads: CASSPGETQYF. In nucleotides, the CDR3 is TGCGCCAGCAGCCCGGGGGAGACCCAGTACTTC.

This CDR3 reads CASSQGTALGETQYF. The CDR3 coding sequence is TGCGCCAGCAGCCAAGGGACAGCTTTAGGAGAGACCCAGTACTTC. This chain joins TRBV5-1 and TRBJ2-5, with 7 bases fitting TRBD1. Unmatched junction bases numbered 10, after V lost 4 bases and J lost 4 bases. Germline loops: CDR1 SGHRS, CDR2 YFSETQ. The CDR3 is made up of 15 amino acids. The full variable domain, in which reference TRBV5-1 and TRBJ2-5 provide the parts outside the CDR3, is KAGVTQTPRYLIKTRGQQVTLSCSPISGHRSVSWYQQTPGQGLQFLFEYFSETQRNKGNFPGRFSGRQFSNSRSEMNVSTLELGDSALYLCASSQGTALGETQYFGPGTRLLVL.

This chain links TRBV15 with TRBJ1-2; 8 nucleotides match TRBD1. Germline assignment: CDR1 LNHNV and CDR2 YYDKDF (reference sequence). Trimming removed 6 bases from V and 12 bases from J; junction bases left unmatched: 12. CDR3 length equals 13 residues. DNA of the CDR3: TGTGCCACCAGTACCGGACAGGGAGGTAGAAACACCTTC. It encodes CATSTGQGGRNTF.

The chain joins TRBV4-2 to TRBJ2-3; 7 nucleotides align to TRBD2. CDR1 is LGHNA and CDR2 is YNFKEQ in the germline V gene. The CDR3 totals 15 residues. After removal of 0 bases from V and 4 bases from J, the junction contained 4 bases not matched to a gene. CDR3 protein: CASSQERLAADTQYF. CDR3 DNA: TGTGCCAGCAGCCAAGAACGACTAGCCGCAGATACGCAGTATTTT.

V and J are TRBV2 and TRBJ1-3; TRBD1 matches at 8 bases. Looked up from germline, CDR1 is SNHLY and CDR2 is FYNNEI. The junction had 7 bases not matched to a gene; V was cut back by 10 bases and J by 5 bases. This CDR3 region has 13 residues. CDR3 sequence (DNA): TGTGCCATAGACTCAGGGGGCCGAAACACCATATATTTT. This translates into CAIDSGGRNTIYF.

The chain couples TRBV7-8 to TRBJ2-5; TRBD1 matches 9 bases. The CDR3 has 16 residues. The J segment lost 4 bases and the V segment lost 4 bases, leaving 10 bases of the junction unmatched. Germline V CDR1 and CDR2: SGHVS, FQNEAQ. CDR3 nucleotides: TGTGCCAGCAGCTCGAAACAGGGGGCTGGACCAGAGACCCAGTACTTC. The encoded protein is CASSSKQGAGPETQYF. Together with reference TRBV7-8 and TRBJ2-5, the CDR3 gives the full variable domain: GAGVSQSPRYKVAKRGQDVALRCDPISGHVSLFWYQQALGQGPEFLTYFQNEAQLDKSGLPSDRFFAERPEGSVSTLKIQRTQQEDSAVYLCASSSKQGAGPETQYFGPGTRLLVL.

This clone was seen a few times. The genes are TRBV6-6 and TRBJ2-7; D unresolved. CDR1 and CDR2 from the germline V gene are MNHNY and SVGAGI (reference sequence). V lost 4 bases and J 4 bases, leaving 5 bases between the germline ends. This CDR3 has 11 amino acids. CDR3 bases: TGTGCCAGCAGTTCCTTATACGAGCAGTACTTC. Residues: CASSSLYEQYF.

This clone appeared a few times. This sequence joins TRBV5-8 and TRBJ1-2, with TRBD1 identical over 8 bases. Germline V gene sequence: CDR1 SGHTS, CDR2 YDEGEE. V shed 2 bases, J shed 4 bases, and the junction held 1 base outside the gene matches. The CDR3 runs to 13 residues. The CDR3 sequence: CASSFDRGYGYTF. The CDR3 DNA reads as TGTGCCAGCAGCTTCGACAGGGGCTATGGCTACACCTTC.